The 32 T cell receptor beta chains below were found in one sample sequenced in a study of blood T cell repertoires in COVID-19. Clones were read by immunoSEQ multiplex PCR, and TCRdb kept only the in-frame ones, dropping some. The table has fewer than 300,000 clones, approximately 91% seen once. The sequencing input was peripheral blood. Receptors originate from a person in their late teens or twenties with COVID-19, enrolled during active disease.

This chain links TRBV6-6 with TRBJ1-1, with unresolved D. Between the trimmed V and J ends, which lost 3 bases and 1 base, there was a span of 15 bases. This CDR3 is built from 16 residues. From germline, CDR1 is MNHNY and CDR2 SVGAGI (reference sequence). CDR3 nucleotides: TGTGCCAGCAGTTATACAGACGAGCCCCGGAACACTGAAGCTTTCTTT. Protein product: CASSYTDEPRNTEAFF.

In its sample, this clone was seen once. V is TRBV24-1 and J is TRBJ1-2; 10 bases are shared with TRBD1. Trimming at V came to 4 bases and at J to 5 bases, leaving 9 bases not matched to a gene. This CDR3 spans 16 amino acids. CDR1 and CDR2 from the germline V gene are KGHDR and SFDVKD. The CDR3 sequence is CATSDGTGARGYGYTF. Written as DNA, the CDR3 is TGTGCCACCAGTGACGGGACAGGGGCCAGGGGATATGGCTACACCTTC.

The J gene is TRBJ1-1, the V gene TRBV4-1, with D perhaps matching TRBD1 (6 bases). Germline V gene lookup returns CDR1 MGHRA and CDR2 YSYEKL. V was cut by 1 base and J by 4 bases, with 19 bases left in between. The CDR3 extends over 17 amino acids. CDR3 sequence: CASSQGGGRGSVTEAFF. The DNA of the CDR3 is TGCGCCAGCAGCCAAGGGGGGGGCAGGGGATCGGTCACTGAAGCTTTCTTT.

A remark on this clone: Other DNA sequences in this sample translate to the same CDR3. The J gene is TRBJ1-6, the V gene TRBV27; D not resolved. The germline gives CDR1 MNHEY, CDR2 SMNVEV (reference sequence). The V end was cut by 3 bases, the J end by 4 bases, with 4 bases between. The CDR3 sequence is 13 residues long. The CDR3 DNA is TGTGCCAGCAGTTTCCAGTATAATTCACCCCTCCACTTT. Its protein is CASSFQYNSPLHF.

The V and J genes are TRBV3-1 (or the pseudogene TRBV3-2) and TRBJ2-7; maybe TRBD2 (5 bases). This CDR3 has 17 amino acids. CDR1 LGHDT and CDR2 YNNKEL come from the germline V gene (reference sequence). The V and J ends lost 1 base and 0 bases respectively, with 16 bases between them. The CDR3 coding sequence is TGTGCCAGCAGCCAAGCCCTCCTTATAGGAGGCTCCTACGAGCAGTACTTC. It encodes CASSQALLIGGSYEQYF.

This chain joins TRBV7-2 and TRBJ1-3; D is ambiguous. Trimming stripped 4 bases from V and 0 bases from J, with 13 bases between. This CDR3 region has 16 residues. Per germline, CDR1 SGHTA and CDR2 FQGNSA. The CDR3: CASSWRPRTSGNTIYF. The CDR3 nucleotides are TGTGCCAGCAGCTGGAGGCCTCGGACCTCTGGAAACACCATATATTTT.

The chain has TRBV24-1 and TRBJ2-5; possibly TRBD2 for D (6 bases). CDR1 is KGHDR and CDR2 is SFDVKD in the germline V gene. The CDR3 is made up of 16 amino acids. Trimming cost V 3 bases and J 2 bases, with 15 bases left between them. CDR3 region: CATSDGRASGQETQYF. The CDR3 coding sequence is TGTGCCACCAGTGATGGTAGAGCCAGCGGGCAAGAGACCCAGTACTTC.

The gene calls are TRBV11-2 and TRBJ1-2; D gene ambiguous. The CDR3 spans 14 residues. The germline V gene encodes CDR1 SGHAT and CDR2 FQNNGV. The V gene lost 0 bases and the J gene lost 4 bases, with 9 bases spanning the gap. The CDR3, as DNA: TGTGCCAGCAGCTTAGAGCGGGGTTTCTATGGCTACACCTTC. It translates to CASSLERGFYGYTF.

The gene calls are TRBV14 and TRBJ2-3, with 11 positions matching TRBD2. This CDR3 has 17 residues. From germline, CDR1 is SGHDN and CDR2 FVKESK. Unmatched junction bases numbered 6, after V lost 1 base and J lost 3 bases. The CDR3 protein is CASSQAPSGRRTDTQYF. The CDR3 nucleotides read TGTGCCAGCAGCCAAGCCCCTAGCGGGAGGAGGACAGATACGCAGTATTTT.

The chain employs TRBV20-1 and TRBJ2-5; TRBD1 matches 7 bases. CDR3 length: 11 residues. V shed 7 bases and J 5 bases; nucleotides not matched to a gene: 4. CDR1 is DFQATT and CDR2 is SNEGSKA in the germline V gene (reference sequence). CDR3 coding DNA: TGCAGTGGCGACAGGGTTGAGACCCAGTACTTC. Protein sequence: CSGDRVETQYF.

This clone was recorded once. V gene TRBV7-2 combines with J gene TRBJ1-1; D possibly corresponds to TRBD1 (6 bases). This CDR3 is 16 amino acids long. V dropped 3 bases and J dropped 1 base, with 15 bases sitting between them. Germline V lookup: CDR1 SGHTA, CDR2 FQGNSA. Written as DNA, the CDR3 is TGTGCCAGCAGCTTGACACCGGGACATACGAACACTGAAGCTTTCTTT. This codes for CASSLTPGHTNTEAFF.

The V gene is TRBV7-3, the J gene TRBJ2-2; tentatively, D is TRBD1 (5 bases). The CDR3 totals 18 residues. V lost 1 base and J 3 bases, leaving 18 bases between the germline ends. Germline values: CDR1 SGHTA, CDR2 FQGTGA. CDR3 nucleotides: TGTGCCAGCAGCTTAAAACCGGTCGACAGCCTGGACACCGGGGAGCTGTTTTTT. Amino acid sequence: CASSLKPVDSLDTGELFF.

This chain links TRBV27 with TRBJ2-2, with TRBD2 identical over 10 bases. The CDR3 has 17 residues. V lost 5 bases, J lost 6 bases, and 12 bases stayed unmatched. CDR1 is MNHEY and CDR2 is SMNVEV in the germline V gene (reference sequence). Written as DNA, the CDR3 is TGTGCCAGCAGTCCTCGAGTTACTAGCGGGGACGCCGGGGAGCTGTTTTTT. This translates into CASSPRVTSGDAGELFF.

The chain employs TRBV29-1 and TRBJ1-2, with 9 positions matching TRBD1. This CDR3 contains 14 residues. Germline CDR1 reads SQVTM; CDR2 reads ANQGSEA. With V trimmed by 6 bases and J by 1 base, 6 bases remained unmatched. CDR3 bases: TGCAGCGTCGTGGGACAGGGACTTAACTATGGCTACACCTTC. Its translation: CSVVGQGLNYGYTF.

The V gene is TRBV18, the J gene TRBJ1-1; the D gene is possibly TRBD1 (5 bases). The germline V gene encodes CDR1 KGHSH and CDR2 LQKENI. Trimming pared 4 bases from V and 1 base from J, leaving 7 bases between. The CDR3 loop spans 13 amino acids. This CDR3 reads CASSLQGNTEAFF. In nucleotides, the CDR3 is TGTGCCAGCTCACTCCAGGGGAACACTGAAGCTTTCTTT.

This chain uses TRBV4-3 with TRBJ1-1; D unclear. Trimming left V 1 base short and J 0 bases short, with 9 bases between. Per germline, CDR1 LGHNA and CDR2 YSLEER. The CDR3 sequence is 15 residues long. CDR3 protein: CASSQGSSLNTEAFF. For the CDR3, the DNA is TGCGCCAGCAGCCAAGGGAGCAGCCTGAACACTGAAGCTTTCTTT.

The chain joins TRBV28 to TRBJ2-1, with TRBD1 matching over 11 bases. CDR1 and CDR2 (germline): MDHEN, SYDVKM. The CDR3 totals 14 residues. The trim removed 5 bases at V and 7 bases at J, leaving 4 bases unmatched. This chain's CDR3 is CASSGTGGRNEQFF. CDR3 nucleotides: TGTGCCAGCAGTGGGACAGGGGGGAGGAATGAGCAGTTCTTC.

The rearrangement links TRBV4-1 to TRBJ2-2; possibly TRBD2 for D (7 bases). Germline-derived CDR1 and CDR2 are MGHRA and YSYEKL. This CDR3 spans 15 amino acids. The V end lost 6 bases, the J end lost 4 bases, and 15 bases lay between the germline ends. The CDR3 reads CASREGGLATGELFF. CDR3 sequence (DNA): TGCGCCAGCAGGGAGGGGGGGTTGGCCACCGGGGAGCTGTTTTTT.

The chain links TRBV19 to TRBJ2-7; TRBD1 matches at 7 bases. There are 14 residues in the CDR3. Germline V lookup: CDR1 LNHDA, CDR2 SQIVND (reference sequence). V lost 6 bases to trimming and J lost 2 bases; unmatched junction nucleotides: 7. CDR3 sequence (DNA): TGTGCCAGTAGCTCCCGGGACAGAACCTACGAGCAGTACTTC. This sequence encodes CASSSRDRTYEQYF. The variable domain in full, with the rest retrieved from reference TRBV19 and TRBJ2-7, is DGGITQSPKYLFRKEGQNVTLSCEQNLNHDAMYWYRQDPGQGLRLIYYSQIVNDFQKGDIAEGYSVSREKKESFPLTVTSAQKNPTAFYLCASSSRDRTYEQYFGPGTRLTVT.

The chain employs TRBV9 and TRBJ2-7; no firm D call. The CDR3 has 15 amino acids. V dropped 0 bases and J dropped 1 base, with 11 bases sitting between them. Germline CDR1 SGDLS, CDR2 YYNGEE. Here the CDR3 reads CASSVGDLPSYEQYF. The CDR3 coding sequence is TGTGCCAGCAGCGTAGGAGACTTACCGTCCTACGAGCAGTACTTC. Based on the CDR3 plus reference TRBV9 and TRBJ2-7, the full variable domain is DSGVTQTPKHLITATGQRVTLRCSPRSGDLSVYWYQQSLDQGLQFLIQYYNGEERAKGNILERFSAQQFPDLHSELNLSSLELGDSALYFCASSVGDLPSYEQYFGPGTRLTVT.

This clone was picked up a small number of times. V usage is TRBV24-1 and J usage is TRBJ2-2, with a possible D match to TRBD2 (6 bases). Per germline, CDR1 KGHDR and CDR2 SFDVKD. V was shortened by 4 bases and J by 8 bases, with 16 bases between the two germline ends. The CDR3 has 15 amino acids. Written as DNA, the CDR3 is TGTGCCACCAGTGAACCCGGGACTGTAGAGGGGGAGCTGTTTTTT. It codes for CATSEPGTVEGELFF.

This clone was detected a few times. This chain's CDR3 is CASSLGTLLGEQYF. CDR3 nucleotide sequence: TGTGCCAGCAGCCTCGGGACTCTGCTGGGCGAGCAGTACTTC. This chain uses TRBV13 with TRBJ2-7; the D gene is possibly TRBD2 (6 bases). Trimming took off 5 bases at V and 6 bases at J, with 17 bases between the two ends. The V gene's germline CDR1 is PRHDT and CDR2 FYEKMQ (reference sequence). The CDR3 extends over 14 amino acids. Filled out from reference TRBV13 and TRBJ2-7, the complete variable domain reads AAGVIQSPRHLIKEKRETATLKCYPIPRHDTVYWYQQGPGQDPQFLISFYEKMQSDKGSIPDRFSAQQFSDYHSELNMSSLELGDSALYFCASSLGTLLGEQYFGPGTRLTVT.

The V call is TRBV29-1, the J call TRBJ2-1; 13 bases fit TRBD2. Germline V gene data show CDR1 as SQVTM and CDR2 as ANQGSEA. V shed 6 bases, J shed 1 base, and the junction held 6 bases outside the gene matches. This CDR3 is 16 amino acids long. Here the CDR3 reads CSVTSGRAGSYNEQFF. Here the CDR3 DNA reads TGCAGCGTCACTAGCGGGAGGGCCGGTTCCTACAATGAGCAGTTCTTC.

The chain employs TRBV19 and TRBJ1-1, with 10 bases fitting TRBD1. CDR3 size: 16 residues. Trimming at V came to 6 bases and at J to 0 bases, leaving 7 bases not matched to a gene. Germline CDR1 reads LNHDA; CDR2 reads SQIVND (reference sequence). DNA of the CDR3: TGTGCCAGTAGAACCGGGACAGGGGCCTTGAACACTGAAGCTTTCTTT. The encoded protein is CASRTGTGALNTEAFF.

This clone was seen just once. This rearrangement joins TRBV10-3 to TRBJ2-7; possible D gene TRBD1, 5 bases. CDR1 ENHRY and CDR2 SYGVKD come from the germline V gene. The CDR3 runs 12 residues. Trimming cost V 3 bases and J 4 bases, with 7 bases left between them. CDR3 residues: CAISDHRYEQYF. The CDR3 DNA follows: TGTGCCATCAGTGACCACAGGTACGAGCAGTACTTC.

DNA of the CDR3: TGCAGCGTGAGACGGGACACCTTATCCTACGAGCAGTACTTC. This gives the protein CSVRRDTLSYEQYF. The rearrangement uses TRBV29-1 and TRBJ2-7; TRBD1 might be the D (6 bases). Trimming took 6 bases from V and 1 from J, leaving 16 bases between them. Germline lookup yields CDR1 SQVTM and CDR2 ANQGSEA. The CDR3 runs to 14 residues.

This chain links TRBV30 with TRBJ1-4; D gene unclear. The germline V gene has CDR1 GTSNPN and CDR2 SVGIG (reference sequence). V was shortened by 2 bases and J by 8 bases, with 18 bases between the two germline ends. The CDR3 is made up of 15 amino acids. The CDR3 sequence: CAWSLGLNWSEKLFF. DNA for the CDR3: TGTGCCTGGAGTCTTGGACTGAATTGGAGCGAAAAACTGTTTTTT.

A single count supports this clone. The rearrangement joins TRBV19 to TRBJ2-5; perhaps TRBD2 as D (6 bases). Between the trimmed V and J ends, which lost 5 bases and 5 bases, there was a span of 15 bases. This CDR3 comprises 14 residues. Germline assignment: CDR1 LNHDA and CDR2 SQIVND (reference sequence). The CDR3, as DNA: TGTGCCAGTAGTGCGTTGACTAGTTCCGAGACCCAGTACTTC. Translation: CASSALTSSETQYF.

This chain joins TRBV7-8 and TRBJ2-5; 12 positions match TRBD2. Trimming cost V 2 bases and J 7 bases; bases outside gene matches: 8. CDR3 length equals 16 residues. Germline-derived CDR1 and CDR2 are SGHVS and FQNEAQ. Written as DNA, the CDR3 is TGTGCCAGCAGCTTACCGACTAGCGGGAGTATGGGGACCCAGTACTTC. It codes for CASSLPTSGSMGTQYF.

This clone has a handful of counts. The genes are TRBV10-3 and TRBJ2-5, with D possibly matching TRBD2 (5 bases). CDR3 length: 15 residues. The V end was cut by 3 bases, the J end by 2 bases, with 13 bases between. Germline V gives CDR1 ENHRY, CDR2 SYGVKD. In DNA, the CDR3 is TGTGCCATCAGTGAAGGAGCGGTCCGACAAGAGACCCAGTACTTC. As protein: CAISEGAVRQETQYF.

This clone was counted once. CDR3 coding DNA: TGTGCCAGCAGTCGGGACAGGGTAGGTGGTGGCTACACCTTC. Translating gives CASSRDRVGGGYTF. The rearrangement links TRBV6-5 to TRBJ1-2; 9 positions agree with TRBD1. Germline values: CDR1 MNHEY, CDR2 SVGAGI. There are 14 residues in the CDR3. The V gene end was trimmed by 5 bases and the J gene end by 7 bases; junction bases not matched to a gene: 8.

The chain has TRBV5-6 and TRBJ1-3, with no clear D. Trimming removed 0 bases from V and 0 bases from J, with 7 bases in between. Per germline, CDR1 SGHDT and CDR2 YYEEEE. This CDR3 has 15 amino acids. The chain's CDR3 is CASSLGRLSGNTIYF. The CDR3 nucleotides are TGTGCCAGCAGCTTGGGGAGGCTCTCTGGAAACACCATATATTTT.